A single sample is the source of the 28 T cell receptor beta chains below, sequenced in a study of blood T cell repertoires in COVID-19. Sequenced by immunoSEQ multiplex PCR; TCRdb stores in-frame clones only, minus some. The sample holds roughly 140,000 clones, over 80% seen once. The specimen was PBMCs or T cells enriched from blood (not recorded which). These receptors were collected from a woman in her fifties or sixties who had been exposed to COVID-19.

This clone appeared once. V is TRBV19 and J is TRBJ1-2; 8 nucleotides align to TRBD1. The CDR3 is 15 residues long. CDR1 LNHDA and CDR2 SQIVND come from the germline V gene (reference sequence). Germline trimming cut 7 bases from V and 0 bases from J; bases unmatched to any gene: 7. The chain's CDR3 is CASTSDREANYGYTF. The DNA of the CDR3 is TGTGCCAGTACCTCGGACAGGGAAGCTAACTATGGCTACACCTTC.

V and J are TRBV5-6 and TRBJ1-1, with 7 bases that match TRBD1. CDR1 and CDR2 (germline): SGHDT, YYEEEE. V trimming: 10 bases; J trimming: 0 bases; junction bases outside the gene matches: 9. The CDR3 extends over 14 amino acids. The CDR3 sequence: CASLLGQLNTEAFF. In nucleotides, the CDR3 is TGTGCCTCCCTCCTGGGACAGCTGAACACTGAAGCTTTCTTT.

The gene calls are TRBV4-3 and TRBJ1-1; D is perhaps TRBD1 (6 bases). The length of the CDR3 is 16 residues. V lost 1 base to trimming and J lost 0 bases, with 12 bases between them. Germline CDR1 and CDR2: LGHNA and YSLEER. CDR3 in amino acids: CASSQARGRMNTEAFF. In nucleotides, the CDR3 is TGCGCCAGCAGCCAAGCCAGGGGACGAATGAACACTGAAGCTTTCTTT.

V gene TRBV5-1 combines with J gene TRBJ1-4; D gene uncertain. This CDR3 comprises 16 residues. The germline V gene encodes CDR1 SGHRS and CDR2 YFSETQ. The V and J ends lost 0 bases and 3 bases respectively, with 12 bases between them. This chain's CDR3 is CASSLDGSPANEKLFF. The CDR3 DNA is TGCGCCAGCAGCTTGGACGGGAGCCCCGCTAATGAAAAACTGTTTTTT. Full variable domain (remainder filled in from reference TRBV5-1 and TRBJ1-4): KAGVTQTPRYLIKTRGQQVTLSCSPISGHRSVSWYQQTPGQGLQFLFEYFSETQRNKGNFPGRFSGRQFSNSRSEMNVSTLELGDSALYLCASSLDGSPANEKLFFGSGTQLSVL.

The rearrangement joins TRBV5-4 to TRBJ2-7, with 8 bases that match TRBD2. The CDR3 runs to 16 residues. Germline-derived CDR1 and CDR2 are SGHNT and YYREEE (reference sequence). V dropped 4 bases and J dropped 2; count of bases not matched to a gene: 11. DNA of the CDR3: TGTGCCAGCAGCCCGGACGGGGGGCGGGAGGCCTACGAGCAGTACTTC. Translated, it gives CASSPDGGREAYEQYF.

The chain couples TRBV27 to TRBJ1-2; D is uncertain. Trimming pared 3 bases from V and 3 bases from J, leaving 8 bases between. The CDR3 extends over 13 amino acids. Germline CDR1 is MNHEY and CDR2 is SMNVEV (reference sequence). The DNA of the CDR3 is TGTGCCAGCAGTTTTCTGGGAGACTATGGCTACACCTTC. It encodes CASSFLGDYGYTF.

This sequence joins TRBV9 and TRBJ1-1; a weak D match, TRBD1 (5 bases). The CDR3 runs to 13 residues. V gave up 4 bases and J gave up 7 bases, with 14 bases separating them. Germline CDR1 reads SGDLS; CDR2 reads YYNGEE. CDR3 residues: CASSSQGGGEAFF. The CDR3 region has the DNA TGTGCCAGCAGCTCCCAGGGCGGCGGTGAAGCTTTCTTT.

This clone was found once. As DNA, the CDR3 is TGTGCCAGCACCAGGGGGGGGACAGGGTCTGGCGGCTACACCTTC. Protein: CASTRGGTGSGGYTF. The V call is TRBV7-2, the J call TRBJ1-2, with 9 bases lining up with TRBD1. J gave up 8 bases and V 7 bases, and 14 bases lay outside the gene matches. The CDR3 is 15 residues long. CDR1 and CDR2 from the germline V gene are SGHTA and FQGNSA.

The chain is built from TRBV6-2 or TRBV6-3 and TRBJ1-2, with TRBD1 matching over 7 bases. The CDR3 has 13 residues. Germline CDR1 is MNHEY and CDR2 is SVGEGT. The V segment lost 5 bases and the J segment 6 bases; nucleotides outside the gene matches: 6. The CDR3 loop is CASSPTGNHGYTF. In DNA form, the CDR3 reads TGTGCCAGCAGTCCGACAGGGAACCATGGCTACACCTTC.

This sequence joins TRBV7-8 and TRBJ2-3, with 10 bases identical to TRBD2. This CDR3 contains 17 residues. Germline CDR1 reads SGHVS; CDR2 reads FQNEAQ. J lost 1 base, V lost 5 bases, and 9 bases had no gene match. In nucleotides, the CDR3 is TGTGCCAGCAGCCGAGGGGCCGGGACTAGCGGCACAGATACGCAGTATTTT. Translating it yields CASSRGAGTSGTDTQYF.

The chain recombines TRBV5-1 with TRBJ1-5; a possible D gene is TRBD1 (6 bases). V lost 0 bases and J lost 3, with 13 bases in between. Germline V gene sequence: CDR1 SGHRS, CDR2 YFSETQ. This CDR3 is built from 16 residues. Here the CDR3 DNA reads TGCGCCAGCAGCTTGGCCCCTGGACAGAACAATCAGCCCCAGCATTTT. Encoded protein: CASSLAPGQNNQPQHF.

This chain joins TRBV25-1 and TRBJ2-7; D unresolved. Germline V gives CDR1 MGHDK, CDR2 SYGVNS. Trimming removed 7 bases from V and 5 bases from J, with 6 bases in between. This CDR3 region has 10 residues. CDR3 loop: CASIADEQYF. For the CDR3, the DNA is TGTGCCAGCATTGCGGACGAGCAGTACTTC.

The chain recombines TRBV6-5 with TRBJ1-4, with 8 bases lining up with TRBD1. V dropped 6 bases and J dropped 3; count of bases not matched to a gene: 3. The CDR3 has 14 amino acids. Germline V gene sequence: CDR1 MNHEY, CDR2 SVGAGI. The CDR3 DNA is TGTGCCAGCAGCCCGGACAGGGCTAATGAAAAACTGTTTTTT. Translating it yields CASSPDRANEKLFF.

CDR3 region: CASSGGYAGTSTDTQYF. The CDR3 nucleotides are TGTGCCAGCAGCGGAGGGTATGCGGGGACTAGCACAGATACGCAGTATTTT. The chain recombines TRBV9 with TRBJ2-3, with D possibly matching TRBD2 (6 bases). V lost 3 bases and J lost 0, with 17 bases in between. The CDR3 is made up of 17 amino acids. Germline-derived CDR1 and CDR2 are SGDLS and YYNGEE. Combining the CDR3 with reference TRBV9 and TRBJ2-3 gives the whole variable domain DSGVTQTPKHLITATGQRVTLRCSPRSGDLSVYWYQQSLDQGLQFLIQYYNGEERAKGNILERFSAQQFPDLHSELNLSSLELGDSALYFCASSGGYAGTSTDTQYFGPGTRLTVL.

CDR3 sequence reads: CASSRPTNTEAFF. The CDR3 DNA reads as TGTGCCAGCAGCCGACCTACGAACACTGAAGCTTTCTTT. The chain carries TRBV7-8 and TRBJ1-1, with D uncertain. V lost 5 bases and J 1 base, leaving 8 bases between the germline ends. The CDR3 is 13 residues long. Per germline, CDR1 SGHVS and CDR2 FQNEAQ.

The CDR3 spells CASGLEPGTGNSPLHF. The CDR3 bases are TGTGCTAGTGGTTTGGAGCCAGGGACAGGGAATTCACCCCTCCACTTT. J is TRBJ1-6 and V is TRBV12-5; TRBD1 aligns across 9 bases. CDR3 length: 16 residues. Germline CDR1 is LGHNT and CDR2 is FRNRAP. V dropped 1 base and J dropped 7; count of bases not matched to a gene: 5. Together with reference TRBV12-5 and TRBJ1-6, the CDR3 gives the full variable domain: DARVTQTPRHKVTEMGQEVTMRCQPILGHNTVFWYRQTMMQGLELLAYFRNRAPLDDSGMPKDRFSAEMPDATLATLKIQPSEPRDSAVYFCASGLEPGTGNSPLHFGNGTRLTVT.

The rearrangement uses TRBV19 and TRBJ1-2; 10 nucleotides agree with TRBD1. The V gene end was trimmed by 9 bases and the J gene end by 2 bases; junction bases not matched to a gene: 6. The CDR3 is 14 amino acids. In germline, CDR1 is LNHDA, CDR2 SQIVND (reference sequence). The DNA of the CDR3 is TGTGCCAGCGTCCCGGGACAGGGGAACTATGGCTACACCTTC. Amino acid sequence: CASVPGQGNYGYTF.

The chain joins TRBV5-4 to TRBJ1-2; possible D gene TRBD1, 5 bases. The CDR3 contains 16 residues. V was shortened by 3 bases and J by 2 bases, with 17 bases between the two germline ends. Germline lookup yields CDR1 SGHNT and CDR2 YYREEE (reference sequence). The CDR3 sequence is CASSSVLGQGNYGYTF. DNA of the CDR3: TGTGCCAGCAGCTCCGTCCTAGGGCAGGGAAACTATGGCTACACCTTC.

The rearrangement links TRBV5-1 to TRBJ2-1; 9 nucleotides line up with TRBD1. CDR3 length: 15 amino acids. Germline CDR1 reads SGHRS; CDR2 reads YFSETQ. Losses at the gene ends were 5 bases for V and 5 bases for J; bases not matched to a gene: 8. The CDR3 DNA is TGCGCCAGCAGGCCCGGACAGGGGAGGAACAATGAGCAGTTCTTC. It is translated as CASRPGQGRNNEQFF.

The gene calls are TRBV4-3 and TRBJ2-5; possible D gene TRBD2, 6 bases. The CDR3 totals 17 residues. The V end was cut by 0 bases, the J end by 2 bases, with 16 bases between. Germline V gene data show CDR1 as LGHNA and CDR2 as YSLEER. The CDR3 is CASSQDEGTWGQETQYF. In DNA, the CDR3 is TGCGCCAGCAGCCAAGATGAAGGGACTTGGGGGCAAGAGACCCAGTACTTC.

This chain links TRBV27 with TRBJ2-5, with 8 bases lining up with TRBD1. CDR3 length: 14 residues. Trimming at V came to 5 bases and at J to 5 bases, leaving 7 bases not matched to a gene. Looked up from germline, CDR1 is MNHEY and CDR2 is SMNVEV (reference sequence). The CDR3 sequence: CASSRQGSGETQYF. DNA for the CDR3: TGTGCCAGCAGTAGACAGGGGAGCGGGGAGACCCAGTACTTC.

Ten or more counts support this clone. The V call is TRBV11-2, the J call TRBJ2-7, with D possibly being TRBD1 (6 bases). Germline lookup yields CDR1 SGHAT and CDR2 FQNNGV. The V end lost 5 bases, the J end lost 1 base, and 15 bases lay between the germline ends. The CDR3 consists of 15 residues. The CDR3 sequence is CASSPAAGVSYEQYF. The DNA for the CDR3 is TGTGCCAGCAGCCCAGCAGCAGGGGTTTCCTACGAGCAGTACTTC.

V usage is TRBV9 and J usage is TRBJ1-1; D remains unclear. The V gene lost 2 bases and the J gene lost 0 bases, with 8 bases spanning the gap. The germline V gene has CDR1 SGDLS and CDR2 YYNGEE. The length of the CDR3 is 14 residues. The CDR3 nucleotides read TGTGCCAGCAGCGTCGGTACTATGAACACTGAAGCTTTCTTT. This encodes CASSVGTMNTEAFF.

This chain joins TRBV3-1 (or the pseudogene TRBV3-2) and TRBJ1-3, with TRBD1 as a possible D gene (5 bases). The germline V and J ends were trimmed by 1 base and 5 bases, with 24 bases remaining between them. The CDR3 runs 19 residues. Looked up from germline, CDR1 is LGHDT and CDR2 is YNNKEL (reference sequence). As DNA, the CDR3 is TGTGCCAGCAGCCAAGCGGGGGGGGGTGATATCTCTAGTAGAAACACCATATATTTT. Its protein is CASSQAGGGDISSRNTIYF.

The gene calls are TRBV6-5 and TRBJ2-7; D might be TRBD1 (5 bases). Germline V CDR1 and CDR2: MNHEY, SVGAGI. Trimming took off 5 bases at V and 9 bases at J, with 17 bases between the two ends. The length of the CDR3 is 13 residues. The CDR3 DNA sequence: TGTGCCAGCAGTCTCGACAGACGGGCAGGGCAGTACTTC. Its translation: CASSLDRRAGQYF.

The chain couples TRBV27 to TRBJ1-6; 7 positions match TRBD1. Trimming cost V 6 bases and J 2 bases; bases outside gene matches: 4. CDR1 is MNHEY, CDR2 SMNVEV, per germline (reference sequence). This CDR3 spans 15 amino acids. The CDR3 loop reads CASRTGLAYNSPLHF. CDR3 nucleotide sequence: TGTGCCAGCAGGACAGGGCTGGCCTATAATTCACCCCTCCACTTT.

The chain employs TRBV28 and TRBJ2-1, with TRBD1 identical over 8 bases. The CDR3 length is 15 residues. The ends lost 2 bases at V and 6 bases at J; junction bases unmatched: 6. CDR1 is MDHEN, CDR2 SYDVKM, per germline. The CDR3: CASSLTGQGINEQFF. The CDR3 DNA is TGTGCCAGCAGTTTAACTGGACAGGGTATCAATGAGCAGTTCTTC.

This rearrangement joins TRBV2 to TRBJ2-7; possibly TRBD1 for D (6 bases). Germline V lookup: CDR1 SNHLY, CDR2 FYNNEI. This CDR3 spans 12 amino acids. V lost 8 bases, J lost 7 bases, and 15 bases lay in between. CDR3 sequence reads: CASLLTGPEQYF. The CDR3 DNA follows: TGTGCCAGCCTACTGACAGGACCGGAGCAGTACTTC.